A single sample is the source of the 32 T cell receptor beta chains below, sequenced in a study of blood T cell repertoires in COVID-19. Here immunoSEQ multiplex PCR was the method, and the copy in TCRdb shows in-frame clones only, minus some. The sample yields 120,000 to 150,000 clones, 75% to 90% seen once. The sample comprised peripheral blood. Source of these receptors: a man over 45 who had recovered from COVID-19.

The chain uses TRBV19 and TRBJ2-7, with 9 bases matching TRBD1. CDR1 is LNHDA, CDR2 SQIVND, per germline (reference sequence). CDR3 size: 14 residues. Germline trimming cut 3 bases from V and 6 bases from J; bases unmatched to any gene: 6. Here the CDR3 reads CASSMGQGFSEQYF. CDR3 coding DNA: TGTGCCAGTAGTATGGGACAGGGATTTAGCGAGCAGTACTTC. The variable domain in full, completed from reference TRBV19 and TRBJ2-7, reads DGGITQSPKYLFRKEGQNVTLSCEQNLNHDAMYWYRQDPGQGLRLIYYSQIVNDFQKGDIAEGYSVSREKKESFPLTVTSAQKNPTAFYLCASSMGQGFSEQYFGPGTRLTVT.

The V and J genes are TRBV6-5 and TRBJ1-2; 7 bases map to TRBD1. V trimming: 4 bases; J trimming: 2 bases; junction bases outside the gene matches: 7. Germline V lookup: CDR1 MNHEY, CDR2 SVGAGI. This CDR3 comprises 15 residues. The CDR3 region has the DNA TGTGCCAGCAGTTGGGGGACAGCTAGAAACTATGGCTACACCTTC. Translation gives CASSWGTARNYGYTF.

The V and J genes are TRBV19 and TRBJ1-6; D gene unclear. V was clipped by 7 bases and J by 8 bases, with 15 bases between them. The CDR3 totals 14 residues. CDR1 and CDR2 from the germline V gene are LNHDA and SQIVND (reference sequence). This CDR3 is CASIGSGFDSPLHF. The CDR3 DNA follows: TGTGCCAGTATCGGGTCTGGATTTGATTCACCCCTCCACTTT.

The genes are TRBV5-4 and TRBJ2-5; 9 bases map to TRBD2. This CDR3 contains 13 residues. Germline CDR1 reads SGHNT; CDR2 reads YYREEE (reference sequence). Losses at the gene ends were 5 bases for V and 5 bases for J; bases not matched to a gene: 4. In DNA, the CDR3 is TGTGCCAGCAGTTTAACTAGCGGGGAGACCCAGTACTTC. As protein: CASSLTSGETQYF. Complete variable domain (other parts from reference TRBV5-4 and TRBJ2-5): ETGVTQSPTHLIKTRGQQVTLRCSSQSGHNTVSWYQQALGQGPQFIFQYYREEENGRGNFPPRFSGLQFPNYSSELNVNALELDDSALYLCASSLTSGETQYFGPGTRLLVL.

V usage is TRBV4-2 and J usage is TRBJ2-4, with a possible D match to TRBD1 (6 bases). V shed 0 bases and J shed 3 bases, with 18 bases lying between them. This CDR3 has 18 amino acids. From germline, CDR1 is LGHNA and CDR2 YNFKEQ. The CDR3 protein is CASSQETGSRGVKNIQYF. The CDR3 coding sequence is TGTGCCAGCAGCCAAGAAACGGGCAGCAGGGGAGTCAAAAACATTCAGTACTTC.

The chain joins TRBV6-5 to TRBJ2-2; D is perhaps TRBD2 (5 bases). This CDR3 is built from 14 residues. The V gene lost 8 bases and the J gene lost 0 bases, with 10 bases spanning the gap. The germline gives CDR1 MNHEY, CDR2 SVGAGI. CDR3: CASHSEANTGELFF. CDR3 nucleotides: TGTGCCAGCCATAGCGAGGCGAACACCGGGGAGCTGTTTTTT.

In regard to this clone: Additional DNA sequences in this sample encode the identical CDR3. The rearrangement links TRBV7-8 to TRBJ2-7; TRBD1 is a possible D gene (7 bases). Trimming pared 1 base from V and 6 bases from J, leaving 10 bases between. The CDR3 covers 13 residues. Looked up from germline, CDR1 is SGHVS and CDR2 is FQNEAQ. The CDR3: CASSLGQGGEQYF. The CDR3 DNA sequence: TGTGCCAGCAGCTTAGGACAGGGAGGCGAGCAGTACTTC.

The CDR3 DNA is TGTGCCAGCAGCTTAGCAGGGCACAGGATGAACACTGAAGCTTTCTTT. Encoded protein: CASSLAGHRMNTEAFF. The chain joins TRBV7-6 to TRBJ1-1, with D possibly TRBD1 on 5 matching bases. The V end lost 0 bases, the J end lost 0 bases, and 11 bases lay between the germline ends. This CDR3 region has 16 residues. Germline V gene data show CDR1 as SGHVS and CDR2 as FNYEAQ.

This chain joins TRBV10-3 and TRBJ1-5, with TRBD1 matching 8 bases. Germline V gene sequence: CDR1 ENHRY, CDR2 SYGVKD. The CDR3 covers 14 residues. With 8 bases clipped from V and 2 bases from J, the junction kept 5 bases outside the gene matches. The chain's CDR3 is CAIQGAGGNQPQHF. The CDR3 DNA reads TGTGCCATCCAGGGGGCAGGAGGCAATCAGCCCCAGCATTTT.

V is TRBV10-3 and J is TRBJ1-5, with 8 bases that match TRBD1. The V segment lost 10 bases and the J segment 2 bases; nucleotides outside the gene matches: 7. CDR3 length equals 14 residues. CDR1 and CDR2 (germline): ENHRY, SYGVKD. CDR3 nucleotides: TGTGCCACCGCAGGGGGCGCGGGCAATCAGCCCCAGCATTTT. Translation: CATAGGAGNQPQHF.

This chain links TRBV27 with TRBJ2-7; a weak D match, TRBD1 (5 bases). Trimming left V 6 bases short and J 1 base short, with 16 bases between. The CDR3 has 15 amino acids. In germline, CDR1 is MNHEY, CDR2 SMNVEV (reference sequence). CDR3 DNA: TGTGCCAGCAGCCGTCTGGGGCAGAATTCCTACGAGCAGTACTTC. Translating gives CASSRLGQNSYEQYF.

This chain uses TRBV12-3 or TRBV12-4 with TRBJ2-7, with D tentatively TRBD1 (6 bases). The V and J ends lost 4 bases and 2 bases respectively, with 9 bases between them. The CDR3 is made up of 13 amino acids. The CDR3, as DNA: TGTGCCAGCAGTTCCGACAGGACCTACGAGCAGTACTTC. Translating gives CASSSDRTYEQYF.

The CDR3 bases are TGTGCCAGCAGCTTAGGTGCGACAGGGGGCCTAGAAAAACTGTTTTTT. The encoded protein is CASSLGATGGLEKLFF. The chain has TRBV7-9 and TRBJ1-4, with 10 bases that match TRBD1. Trimming took 1 base from V and 8 from J; bases not matched to a gene: 7. The CDR3 is 16 amino acids. Per germline, CDR1 SEHNR and CDR2 FQNEAQ (reference sequence).

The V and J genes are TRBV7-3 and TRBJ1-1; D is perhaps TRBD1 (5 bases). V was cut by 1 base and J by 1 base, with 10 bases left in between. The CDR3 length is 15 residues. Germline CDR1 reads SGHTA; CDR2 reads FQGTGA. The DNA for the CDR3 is TGTGCCAGCAGCTTAAATTCAGGACAGAACACTGAAGCTTTCTTT. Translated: CASSLNSGQNTEAFF.

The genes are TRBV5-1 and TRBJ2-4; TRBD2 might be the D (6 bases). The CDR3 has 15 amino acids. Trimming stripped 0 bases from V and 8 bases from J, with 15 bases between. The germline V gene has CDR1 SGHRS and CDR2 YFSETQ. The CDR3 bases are TGCGCCAGCAGCTTGGGTGGGGAGCGCGGGGACATTCAGTACTTC. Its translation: CASSLGGERGDIQYF.

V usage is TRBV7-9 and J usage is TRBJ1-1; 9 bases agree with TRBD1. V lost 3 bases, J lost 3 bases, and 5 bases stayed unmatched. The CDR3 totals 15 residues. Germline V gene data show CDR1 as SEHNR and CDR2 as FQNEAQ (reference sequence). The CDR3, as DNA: TGTGCCAGCAGCTTCCCTCGGACAGGGGACACTGAAGCTTTCTTT. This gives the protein CASSFPRTGDTEAFF.

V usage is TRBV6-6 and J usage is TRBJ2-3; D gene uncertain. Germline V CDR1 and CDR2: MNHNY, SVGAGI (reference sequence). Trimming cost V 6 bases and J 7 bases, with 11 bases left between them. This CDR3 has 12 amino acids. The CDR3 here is CASRREAHTQYF. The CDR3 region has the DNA TGTGCCAGCAGAAGAGAAGCTCATACGCAGTATTTT.

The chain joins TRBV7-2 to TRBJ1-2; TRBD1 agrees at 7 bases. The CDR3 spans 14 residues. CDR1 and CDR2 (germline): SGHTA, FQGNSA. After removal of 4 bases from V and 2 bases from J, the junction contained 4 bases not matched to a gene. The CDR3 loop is CASSSGQRNYGYTF. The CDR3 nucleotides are TGTGCCAGCAGCTCGGGACAGCGAAACTATGGCTACACCTTC.

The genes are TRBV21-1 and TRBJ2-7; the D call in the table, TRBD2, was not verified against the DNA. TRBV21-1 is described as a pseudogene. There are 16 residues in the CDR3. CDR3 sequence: CASSKEGSGGQDEQYF. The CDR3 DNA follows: TGTGCCAGCAGCAAAGAGGGTAGCGGGGGCCAGGACGAGCAGTACTTC.

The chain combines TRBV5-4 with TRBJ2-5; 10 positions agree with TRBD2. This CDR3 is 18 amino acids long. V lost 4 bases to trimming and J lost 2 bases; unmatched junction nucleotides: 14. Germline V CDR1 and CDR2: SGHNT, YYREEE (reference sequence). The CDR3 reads CASSPPRSGGVSQETQYF. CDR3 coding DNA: TGTGCCAGCAGCCCGCCGCGGAGCGGGGGGGTTTCACAAGAGACCCAGTACTTC.

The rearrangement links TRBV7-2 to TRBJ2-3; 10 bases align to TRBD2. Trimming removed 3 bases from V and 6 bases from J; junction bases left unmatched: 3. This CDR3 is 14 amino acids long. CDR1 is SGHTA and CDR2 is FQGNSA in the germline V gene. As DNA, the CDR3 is TGTGCCAGCAGCTTCCTAGCGGGGGCCGATACGCAGTATTTT. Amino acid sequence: CASSFLAGADTQYF.

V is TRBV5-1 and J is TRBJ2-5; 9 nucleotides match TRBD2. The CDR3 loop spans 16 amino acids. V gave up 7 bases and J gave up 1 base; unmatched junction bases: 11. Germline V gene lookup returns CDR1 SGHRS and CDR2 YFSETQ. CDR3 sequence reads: CASGAASGGIQETQYF. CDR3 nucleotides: TGCGCCAGCGGGGCGGCGAGCGGGGGGATCCAAGAGACCCAGTACTTC.

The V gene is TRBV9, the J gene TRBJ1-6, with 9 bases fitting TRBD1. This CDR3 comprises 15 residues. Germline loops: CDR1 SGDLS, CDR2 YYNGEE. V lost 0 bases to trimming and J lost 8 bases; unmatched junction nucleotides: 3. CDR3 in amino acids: CASSVVDRGDSPLHF. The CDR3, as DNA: TGTGCCAGCAGCGTAGTCGACAGGGGGGATTCACCCCTCCACTTT.

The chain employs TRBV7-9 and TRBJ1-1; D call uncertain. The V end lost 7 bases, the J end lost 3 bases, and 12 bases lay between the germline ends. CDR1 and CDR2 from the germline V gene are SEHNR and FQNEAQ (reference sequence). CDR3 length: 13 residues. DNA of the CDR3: TGTGCCAGCAAGTTGTTGGAGGACACTGAAGCTTTCTTT. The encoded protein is CASKLLEDTEAFF.

CDR3 loop: CASLERGTGLGYTF. The CDR3 DNA reads as TGTGCCAGCCTAGAGAGAGGGACAGGGCTCGGCTACACCTTC. The V gene is TRBV6-5, the J gene TRBJ1-2; 9 bases match TRBD1. CDR1 and CDR2 (germline): MNHEY, SVGAGI. The CDR3 is made up of 14 amino acids. The trim removed 8 bases at V and 8 bases at J, leaving 12 bases unmatched.

The CDR3: CASRRQGQGSYEQYF. CDR3 DNA: TGTGCCAGCAGGCGACAGGGACAGGGGTCCTACGAGCAGTACTTC. The V and J genes are TRBV2 and TRBJ2-7; 10 bases map to TRBD1. The CDR3 totals 15 residues. CDR1 and CDR2 (germline): SNHLY, FYNNEI. Unmatched junction bases numbered 6, after V lost 6 bases and J lost 1 base.

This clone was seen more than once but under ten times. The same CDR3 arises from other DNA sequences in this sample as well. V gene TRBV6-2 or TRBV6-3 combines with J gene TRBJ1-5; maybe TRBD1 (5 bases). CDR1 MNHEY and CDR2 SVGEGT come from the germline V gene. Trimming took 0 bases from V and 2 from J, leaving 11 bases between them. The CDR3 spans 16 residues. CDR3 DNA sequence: TGTGCCAGCAGTTACTCTGGAGGGGTAGGCAATCAGCCCCAGCATTTT. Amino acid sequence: CASSYSGGVGNQPQHF.

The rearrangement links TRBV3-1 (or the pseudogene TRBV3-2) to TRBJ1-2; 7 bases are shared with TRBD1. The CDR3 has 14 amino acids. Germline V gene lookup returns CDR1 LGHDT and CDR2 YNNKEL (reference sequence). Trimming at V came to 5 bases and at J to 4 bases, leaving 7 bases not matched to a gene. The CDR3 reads CASSWDRATYGYTF. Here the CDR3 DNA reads TGTGCCAGCAGCTGGGACAGAGCTACCTATGGCTACACCTTC.

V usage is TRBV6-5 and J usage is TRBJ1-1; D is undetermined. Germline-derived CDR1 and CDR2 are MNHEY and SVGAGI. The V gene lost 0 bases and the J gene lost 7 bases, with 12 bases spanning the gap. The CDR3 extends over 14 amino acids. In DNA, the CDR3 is TGTGCCAGCAGTTACTCTCAGACGGGAAATGAAGCTTTCTTT. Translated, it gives CASSYSQTGNEAFF.

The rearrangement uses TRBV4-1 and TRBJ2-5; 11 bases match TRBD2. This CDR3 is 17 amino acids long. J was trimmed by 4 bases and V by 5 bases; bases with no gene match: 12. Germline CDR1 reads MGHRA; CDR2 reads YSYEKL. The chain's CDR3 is CASSFAGRLAGTETQYF. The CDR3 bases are TGCGCCAGCAGCTTTGCCGGGAGACTAGCGGGGACAGAGACCCAGTACTTC.

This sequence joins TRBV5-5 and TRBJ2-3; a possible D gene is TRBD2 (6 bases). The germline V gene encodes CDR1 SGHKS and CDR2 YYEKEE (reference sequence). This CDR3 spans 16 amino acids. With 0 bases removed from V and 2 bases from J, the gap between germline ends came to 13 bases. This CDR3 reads CASSLGSGFTTDTQYF. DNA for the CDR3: TGTGCCAGCAGCTTGGGAAGCGGGTTTACCACAGATACGCAGTATTTT.

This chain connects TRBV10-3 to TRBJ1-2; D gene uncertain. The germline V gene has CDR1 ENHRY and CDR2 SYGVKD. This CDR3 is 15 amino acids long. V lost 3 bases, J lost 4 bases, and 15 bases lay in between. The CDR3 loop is CAISENSQLGYGYTF. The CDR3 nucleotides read TGTGCCATCAGTGAAAACAGTCAACTAGGCTATGGCTACACCTTC.